This entry describes one TCR beta chain. This clone's antigen is unknown. No quality values exist for individual bases; no much larger clone is one base distant. The entry originates in a study of Ad26.COV2.S vaccination and SARS-CoV-2 variants (dated by TCRdb to about 2021). Regarding the complete study: Vaccine-arm donors were drawn from COV1001, a multicentre, randomized, double-blind, placebo-controlled phase I-IIa trial of Ad26.COV2.S in healthy adults. Ad26.COV2.S was given intramuscularly at 5x10^10 or 1x10^11 viral particles, as a single shot or as two shots 56 days apart. TCRbeta repertoire sequencing served as the tool for gauging how specific and how broad the SARS-CoV-2-reactive T cell receptors were following Ad26.COV2.S vaccination. The TCR-sequenced set comprised around 30 samples: 19 Ad26.COV2.S vaccine recipients, 5 placebo recipients and 8 SARS-CoV-2 convalescent individuals. Trial participants were randomized into five groups of five, in which low-dose or high-dose Ad26.COV2.S was given once or twice, or placebo was given on both occasions. Throughout the experiments and outcome assessment, investigators stayed blinded to trial group allocation.

TCRbeta CDR3 regions were sequenced with the immunoSEQ Assay. After extraction, genomic DNA underwent amplification by bias-controlled multiplex PCR, followed by high-throughput sequencing. Concerning the study's data processing: To quantify the absolute abundance of every unique TCRbeta CDR3 region, sequences were collapsed and filtered. T cell fraction was estimated by normalizing TCRbeta template counts to usable DNA, which was measured by amplifying reference genes present in all nucleated cells. Repertoire TCRs were annotated as SARS-CoV-2-specific when V gene, CDR3 amino acid sequence and J gene were exactly matched to a known reactive TCR set. The reference SARS-CoV-2 TCR set came from MIRA and was filtered for enrichment in COVID-19-positive ImmuneCODE repertoires, removing public or cross-reactive TCRs. Drawing on the MIRA antigens, annotated TCRs were analysed further at the level of specific ORF or position within ORF. Depth was the summed frequency of annotated unique rearrangements, while breadth was defined as annotated unique rearrangements over total unique productive rearrangements. TCR breadth was compared between groups using two-sided Wilcoxon rank-sum tests. Held by TCRdb, this immuneACCESS table contains in-frame sequences only and omits some clones. Under half of the omission traces to an unresolved V gene where checked; the cause of the rest is unknown. V and J calls plus clone size are reproduced from that table; the DNA served to infer D and trimming. The sample profile shows almost 400,000 clones; over 75% of them were found once. The ten biggest clones cover under 2% of the sample.

Measured from the cysteine to the phenylalanine, the CDR3 is 13 residues long. Only CDR3 DNA is held: 39 bases, read in frame from base 1. Trimming removed 6 bases from V and 6 bases from J, leaving 12 bases between the germline ends. The germline V gene provides CDR1 SGHRS and CDR2 YFSETQ. Interpreted using the paper, the treatment or condition label stands for: some 20 received Ad26.COV2.S at low or high dose, single or two shots; a few received placebo; per-sample allocation not given. For vaccine and placebo recipients, repertoires were sequenced using samples collected on day 63 after the first injection. In Cohort 1b, about two dozen adults aged 18-55 years were enrolled at a single site in Boston, USA, between 29 July and 7 August 2020. As a vaccine, Ad26.COV2.S was a replication-incompetent adenovirus type 26 vector that expressed a prefusion-stabilized SARS-CoV-2 spike protein derived from the original Wuhan strain.

Points the paper makes about the study in general: The authors noted that total T cell responses may have been underestimated by the TCR breadth and depth analyses. The study was not powered for comparison of responses between vaccine doses or regimens. Spike-specific TCR breadth was higher in Ad26.COV2.S recipients than in placebo recipients (P = 0.0014). Non-spike TCR breadth was comparable between vaccine and placebo recipients, consistent with the vaccine containing only spike. Substantial breadth of spike-specific CD8+ and CD4+ T cell responses was reported after vaccination.

This clonotype was sampled from a person between 18 and 60 years old who received the Ad26.COV2.S COVID-19 vaccine or a placebo. Here the sequenced sample was peripheral blood, taken in a trial of Ad26.COV2.S vaccine versus placebo. In this chain, TRBV5-1 is recombined with TRBJ2-2; possibly the D gene is TRBD1, per 6 matching bases. The DNA sequence reads TGCGCCAGCACTAGGGACACCCCCGGGGAGCTGTTTTTT. The translation is CASTRDTPGELFF.